The rows below give T cell receptor beta chains drawn from one sample of a study of CD8+ T cells in alopecia areata. The method was immunoSEQ multiplex PCR; TCRdb's version includes in-frame clones alone and lacks a portion of them. The sample consists of over 150,000 clones, less than 70% of them appearing once. Sequencing used CD4+ T cells sorted from blood, obtained at week 24, from a patient treated with tofacitinib. The source of these receptors is a human donor with alopecia areata. Both conserved end residues are part of each CDR3. The size entry is marked missing in some rows and otherwise reads once, few, many or a size class.

abundance	j_gene	v_gene	CDR3aa
NA	TRBJ1-1	TRBV30	CAWSQGVNTEAFF
NA	TRBJ2-7	TRBV5-1	CASSSGQPYEQYF
NA	TRBJ1-1	TRBV5-1	CASSLVSGDAFF
few	TRBJ1-4	TRBV29-1	CSVAEQRGEKLFF
NA	TRBJ1-5	TRBV10-3	CAISDLGGNQPQHF
NA	TRBJ1-1	TRBV30	CAWGGRQAITEAFF
medium-sized	TRBJ2-7	TRBV6-6	CASSLGDEQYF
NA	TRBJ1-1	TRBV29-1	CSVGGKNTEAFF
NA	TRBJ2-5	TRBV7-9	CASSLVRGTAETQYF
NA	TRBJ1-2	TRBV2	CASIRGQGNGYTF
few	TRBJ1-6	TRBV7-9	CASSFQGVYNSPLHF
NA	TRBJ2-7	TRBV29-1	CSVLAASYEQYF
NA	TRBJ2-4	TRBV6-5	CASSYRGGIQYF
few	TRBJ2-1	TRBV30	CAWRLAGGYNEQFF
NA	TRBJ1-1	TRBV7-3	CASSLGGSPGTEAFF
NA	TRBJ2-1	TRBV5-1	CASSLVLGVDEQFF
few	TRBJ1-1	TRBV7-9	CASSLAKTEAFF
NA	TRBJ2-7	TRBV5-1	CASSLGDRAYEQYF
NA	TRBJ1-6	TRBV7-9	CASSYPDSPLHF
few	TRBJ1-1	TRBV6-5	CASSYSIFGQNTEAFF
once	TRBJ2-3	TRBV5-6	CASSLLAQGTLYF
NA	TRBJ2-4	TRBV4-1	CASSQPTSGKAKNIQYF
NA	TRBJ1-6	TRBV6-6	CASSGQGINSPLHF
NA	TRBJ1-1	TRBV6-5	CASSPGATGEAFF
few	TRBJ2-5	TRBV4-1	CASSHPGSQETQYF
NA	TRBJ1-5	TRBV18	CASSPSQGDQPQHF
NA	TRBJ1-5	TRBV29-1	CSVEAGGDQPQHF
NA	TRBJ2-7	TRBV10-3	CAISRWSRGTYEQYF
NA	TRBJ1-6	TRBV9	CASSSQDRVGSPLHF
few	TRBJ1-5	TRBV19	CASRAGLGNQPQHF
NA	TRBJ1-5	TRBV5-5	CASSLDIQGHQPQHF
NA	TRBJ2-2	TRBV5-6	CASSLTGWGELFF